Below, 13 T cell receptor beta chains from the same sample are listed, as sequenced in a study of CD8+ T cells in alopecia areata. Treatment reported: oral pan-JAK inhibitor, 5-10 mg twice daily. Extracted RNA was reverse transcribed, and the resulting cDNA served as sequencing template. TCRdb's table, derived via immunoSEQ multiplex PCR, lists solely in-frame clones and lacks some. This table holds about 180,000 clones, roughly 53% found once. Sample: CD8+ T cells sorted from blood, taken at week 24, from a patient treated with tofacitinib. The origin of the receptors is a human donor with alopecia areata.

Comments on this clone: It is likely a read error: a sequence one base away is far more abundant. The rearrangement links TRBV11-2 to TRBJ2-2; D is unclear. The CDR3 consists of 13 residues. V gave up 2 bases and J gave up 4 bases, with 5 bases separating them. The V gene's germline CDR1 is SGHAT and CDR2 FQNNGV. The CDR3 region is CASSLIGTGELFF. DNA of the CDR3: TGTGCCAGCAGCTTAATTGGCACCGGGGAGCTGTTTTTT.

The J gene is TRBJ2-7, the V gene TRBV30; 11 bases are a match to TRBD2. This CDR3 has 17 amino acids. Losses at the gene ends were 5 bases for V and 5 bases for J; bases not matched to a gene: 17. Germline V gene sequence: CDR1 GTSNPN, CDR2 SVGIG (reference sequence). The CDR3 nucleotides read TGTGCCTGGTCCACCCCCCGGCTAGCGGGGGGTCGGCACGAGCAGTACTTC. Its translation: CAWSTPRLAGGRHEQYF. Supplemented by reference TRBV30 and TRBJ2-7, the full variable domain reads SQTIHQWPATLVQPVGSPLSLECTVEGTSNPNLYWYRQAAGRGLQLLFYSVGIGQISSEVPQNLSASRPQDRQFILSSKKLLLSDSGFYLCAWSTPRLAGGRHEQYFGPGTRLTVT.

J is TRBJ2-7 and V is TRBV4-3, with unresolved D. The CDR3 runs 13 residues. Germline V gives CDR1 LGHNA, CDR2 YSLEER. Between the trimmed V and J ends, which lost 0 bases and 6 bases, there was a span of 9 bases. This CDR3 reads CASSQDRSVEQYF. For the CDR3, the DNA is TGCGCCAGCAGCCAAGATCGGAGCGTCGAGCAGTACTTC.

The J gene is TRBJ2-7, the V gene TRBV7-6, with D perhaps given as TRBD1 or TRBD2 (5 bases each). The germline V gene encodes CDR1 SGHVS and CDR2 FNYEAQ. V lost 4 bases to trimming and J lost 12 bases, with 13 bases between them. This CDR3 has 11 amino acids. CDR3 DNA: TGTGCCAGCAGCTATGAAAGGGACCGGTACTTC. Protein: CASSYERDRYF.

V and J are TRBV11-2 and TRBJ1-1; no clear D. The CDR3 totals 11 residues. Trimming removed 3 bases at V and 11 bases at J, with 10 bases between. Per germline, CDR1 SGHAT and CDR2 FQNNGV. Here the CDR3 reads CASSFGSDAFF. The CDR3 nucleotides are TGTGCCAGCAGCTTCGGTTCAGATGCTTTCTTT.

The chain combines TRBV29-1 with TRBJ1-4; 8 nucleotides align to TRBD1. CDR1 and CDR2 from the germline V gene are SQVTM and ANQGSEA. Unmatched junction bases numbered 8, after V lost 3 bases and J lost 8 bases. The CDR3 is 14 amino acids. The CDR3 nucleotides are TGCAGCGTTGAGCTGACAGGGGTGGAAGAAAAACTGTTTTTT. It is translated as CSVELTGVEEKLFF.

The chain carries TRBV25-1 and TRBJ1-5; TRBD1 might be the D (5 bases). Trimming took off 3 bases at V and 2 bases at J, with 8 bases between the two ends. The CDR3 is 14 amino acids. The V gene's germline CDR1 is MGHDK and CDR2 SYGVNS. In DNA form, the CDR3 reads TGTGCCAGCAGTGATATAGGGGGCAATCAGCCCCAGCATTTT. This encodes CASSDIGGNQPQHF.

V gene TRBV2 combines with J gene TRBJ1-2, with a weak D call TRBD1 (5 bases). Germline V gene data show CDR1 as SNHLY and CDR2 as FYNNEI. This CDR3 region has 13 residues. V gave up 7 bases and J gave up 5 bases, with 14 bases separating them. The DNA for the CDR3 is TGTGCCAGCATTCGGGACCCCGTATATGGCTACACCTTC. Translating gives CASIRDPVYGYTF.

This chain joins TRBV29-1 and TRBJ2-2; D is ambiguous. CDR1 and CDR2 from the germline V gene are SQVTM and ANQGSEA. The CDR3 is 13 residues long. V was clipped by 5 bases and J by 1 base, with 8 bases between them. In DNA, the CDR3 is TGCAGCGTTTACGGTGGGAACACCGGGGAGCTGTTTTTT. Translated, it gives CSVYGGNTGELFF.

This clone has only a few counts. The CDR3 protein is CASSPGLVQETQYF. CDR3 nucleotide sequence: TGTGCCAGCAGCCCGGGACTAGTCCAAGAGACCCAGTACTTC. The chain links TRBV6-6 to TRBJ2-5; 8 nucleotides match TRBD2. CDR1 is MNHNY and CDR2 is SVGAGI in the germline V gene (reference sequence). This CDR3 is 14 amino acids long. J gave up 1 base and V 6 bases, and 4 bases lay outside the gene matches.

This clone appeared once. This rearrangement joins TRBV7-7 to TRBJ2-1; TRBD2 might be the D (7 bases). Trimming took off 1 base at V and 8 bases at J, with 12 bases between the two ends. Germline CDR1 SSHAT, CDR2 FNYEAQ (reference sequence). This CDR3 comprises 14 residues. For the CDR3, the DNA is TGTGCCAGCAGCTTAGGGGGGGGCCGGGATGAGCAGTTCTTC. This translates into CASSLGGGRDEQFF. The complete variable domain, with remaining parts taken from reference TRBV7-7 and TRBJ2-1, reads GAGVSQSPRYKVTKRGQDVTLRCDPISSHATLYWYQQALGQGPEFLTYFNYEAQPDKSGLPSDRFSAERPEGSISTLTIQRTEQRDSAMYRCASSLGGGRDEQFFGPGTRLTVL.

The chain couples TRBV5-1 to TRBJ2-1, with TRBD2 as a possible D gene (5 bases). This CDR3 is built from 17 residues. With 4 bases removed from V and 2 bases from J, the gap between germline ends came to 19 bases. CDR1 is SGHRS and CDR2 is YFSETQ in the germline V gene. This chain's CDR3 is CASSRADSRGAYNEQFF. The CDR3 DNA sequence: TGCGCCAGCAGCCGGGCCGATTCACGGGGAGCCTACAATGAGCAGTTCTTC.

This chain uses TRBV6-5 with TRBJ1-2; possibly TRBD1 for D (5 bases). Germline V gene lookup returns CDR1 MNHEY and CDR2 SVGAGI. With 2 bases removed from V and 6 bases from J, the gap between germline ends came to 16 bases. There are 15 residues in the CDR3. CDR3 coding DNA: TGTGCCAGCAGTTACGTCGAGGGGAGTAAGGATGGCTACACCTTC. Translation gives CASSYVEGSKDGYTF.